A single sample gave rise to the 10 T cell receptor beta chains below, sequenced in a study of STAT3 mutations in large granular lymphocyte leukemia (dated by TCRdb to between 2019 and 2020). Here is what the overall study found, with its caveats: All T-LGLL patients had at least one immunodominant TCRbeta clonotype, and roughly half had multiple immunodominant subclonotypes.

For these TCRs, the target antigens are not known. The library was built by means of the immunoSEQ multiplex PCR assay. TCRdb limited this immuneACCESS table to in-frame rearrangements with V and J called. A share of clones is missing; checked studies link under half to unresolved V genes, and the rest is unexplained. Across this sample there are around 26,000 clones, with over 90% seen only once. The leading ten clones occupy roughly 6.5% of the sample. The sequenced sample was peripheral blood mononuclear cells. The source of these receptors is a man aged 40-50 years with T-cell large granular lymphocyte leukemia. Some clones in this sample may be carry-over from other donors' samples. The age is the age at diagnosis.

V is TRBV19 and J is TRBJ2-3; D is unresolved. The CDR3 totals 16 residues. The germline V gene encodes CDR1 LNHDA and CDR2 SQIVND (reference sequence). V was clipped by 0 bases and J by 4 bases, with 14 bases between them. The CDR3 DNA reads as TGTGCCAGTAGTATAGATTGGTCGGGTTCCGCAGATACGCAGTATTTT. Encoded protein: CASSIDWSGSADTQYF.

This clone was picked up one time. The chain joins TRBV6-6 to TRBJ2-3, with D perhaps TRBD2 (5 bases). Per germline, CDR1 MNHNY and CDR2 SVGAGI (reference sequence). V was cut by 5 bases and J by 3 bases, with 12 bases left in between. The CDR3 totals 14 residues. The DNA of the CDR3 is TGTGCCAGCAGTCAGGCCGGACTGACAGATACGCAGTATTTT. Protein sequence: CASSQAGLTDTQYF.

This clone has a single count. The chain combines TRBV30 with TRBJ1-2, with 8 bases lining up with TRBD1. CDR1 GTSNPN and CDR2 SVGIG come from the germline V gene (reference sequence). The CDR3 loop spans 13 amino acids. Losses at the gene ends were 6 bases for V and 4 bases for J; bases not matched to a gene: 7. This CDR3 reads CACQGAASYGYTF. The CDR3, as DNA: TGTGCCTGCCAGGGGGCGGCTAGCTATGGCTACACCTTC.

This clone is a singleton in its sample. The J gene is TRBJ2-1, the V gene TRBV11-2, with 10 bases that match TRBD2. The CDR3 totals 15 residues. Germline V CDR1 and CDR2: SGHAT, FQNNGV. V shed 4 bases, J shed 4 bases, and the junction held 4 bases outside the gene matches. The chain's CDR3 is CASSSSGGSYNEQFF. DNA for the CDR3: TGTGCCAGCAGCTCTAGCGGGGGCTCTTACAATGAGCAGTTCTTC.

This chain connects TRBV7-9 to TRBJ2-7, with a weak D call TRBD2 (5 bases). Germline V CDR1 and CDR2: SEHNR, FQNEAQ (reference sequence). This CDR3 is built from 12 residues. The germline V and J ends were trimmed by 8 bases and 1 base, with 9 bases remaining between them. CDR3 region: CASEGASYEQYF. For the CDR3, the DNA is TGTGCCAGCGAGGGAGCATCCTACGAGCAGTACTTC.

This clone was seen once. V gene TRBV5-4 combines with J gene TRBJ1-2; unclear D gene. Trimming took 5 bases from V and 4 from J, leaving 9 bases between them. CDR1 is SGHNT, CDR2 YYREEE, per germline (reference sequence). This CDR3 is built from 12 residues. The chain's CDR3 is CASRAGGYGYTF. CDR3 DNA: TGTGCCAGCAGGGCGGGTGGCTATGGCTACACCTTC.

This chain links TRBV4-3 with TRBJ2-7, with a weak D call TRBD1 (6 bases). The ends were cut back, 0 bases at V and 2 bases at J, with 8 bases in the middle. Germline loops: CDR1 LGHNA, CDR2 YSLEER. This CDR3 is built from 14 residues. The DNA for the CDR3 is TGCGCCAGCAGCCAAGAACACAGGGCCTACGAGCAGTACTTC. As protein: CASSQEHRAYEQYF.

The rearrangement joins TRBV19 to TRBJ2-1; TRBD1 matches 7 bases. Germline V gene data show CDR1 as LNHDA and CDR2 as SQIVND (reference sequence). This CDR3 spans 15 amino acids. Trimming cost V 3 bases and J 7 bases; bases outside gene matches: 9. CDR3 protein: CASSITGAVTNEQFF. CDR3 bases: TGTGCCAGTAGTATCACAGGGGCCGTGACTAATGAGCAGTTCTTC. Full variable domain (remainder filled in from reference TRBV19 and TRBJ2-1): DGGITQSPKYLFRKEGQNVTLSCEQNLNHDAMYWYRQDPGQGLRLIYYSQIVNDFQKGDIAEGYSVSREKKESFPLTVTSAQKNPTAFYLCASSITGAVTNEQFFGPGTRLTVL.

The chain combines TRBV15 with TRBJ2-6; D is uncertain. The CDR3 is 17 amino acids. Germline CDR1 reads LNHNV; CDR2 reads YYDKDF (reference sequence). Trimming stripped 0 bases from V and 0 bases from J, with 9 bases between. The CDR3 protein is CATSRDLGISGANVLTF. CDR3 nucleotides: TGTGCCACCAGCAGAGATCTTGGTATCTCTGGGGCCAACGTCCTGACTTTC.

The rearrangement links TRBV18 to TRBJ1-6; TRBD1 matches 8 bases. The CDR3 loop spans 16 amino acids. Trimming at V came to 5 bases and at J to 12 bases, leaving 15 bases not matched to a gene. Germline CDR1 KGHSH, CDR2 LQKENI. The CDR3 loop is CASSSGTGLNRGPLHF. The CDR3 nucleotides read TGTGCCAGCTCATCCGGGACAGGATTAAATAGGGGACCCCTCCACTTT.